A single sample gave rise to the 21 T cell receptor beta chains below, sequenced in a study of control samples from healthy donors and cancer patients. The table came from immunoSEQ multiplex PCR; TCRdb's copy has only in-frame clones and leaves some out. The table records about 140,000 clones, about 85% of them present only once. The sample comprised blood. The receptor source for this set is a woman younger than 45 in good health.

CDR3 loop: CASSFGHEQYF. The DNA of the CDR3 is TGTGCCAGCAGCTTTGGCCACGAGCAGTACTTC. The chain uses TRBV7-8 and TRBJ2-7; D is undetermined. Germline CDR1 and CDR2: SGHVS and FQNEAQ. The CDR3 runs to 11 residues. Deletions cut 3 bases from V and 5 bases from J, with 5 bases between.

This chain links TRBV20-1 with TRBJ1-5, with D unresolved. V dropped 3 bases and J dropped 4 bases, with 16 bases sitting between them. The CDR3 spans 15 residues. Looked up from germline, CDR1 is DFQATT and CDR2 is SNEGSKA (reference sequence). The CDR3 nucleotides are TGCAGTGCTAGTTATGATCGCTGGGGAAATCAGCCCCAGCATTTT. Translating it yields CSASYDRWGNQPQHF.

V is TRBV11-1 and J is TRBJ1-1, with D uncertain. CDR3 size: 14 residues. Germline V lookup: CDR1 SGHAT, CDR2 FQDESV (reference sequence). V was trimmed by 3 bases and J by 1 base, leaving 9 bases between them. CDR3 in DNA: TGTGCCAGCAGCTTGAAAAGGGCGAACACTGAAGCTTTCTTT. It specifies CASSLKRANTEAFF.

The rearrangement joins TRBV5-8 to TRBJ2-1; D could derive from TRBD1 or TRBD2 (7 bases each). This CDR3 has 16 amino acids. The germline gives CDR1 SGHTS, CDR2 YDEGEE. V lost 5 bases to trimming and J lost 3 bases, with 18 bases between them. The CDR3 loop reads CASRAGSRGGYNEQFF. CDR3 DNA sequence: TGTGCCAGCAGAGCGGGAAGCAGGGGGGGCTACAATGAGCAGTTCTTC.

A single count supports this clone. The V call is TRBV12-3 or TRBV12-4, the J call TRBJ2-7; 11 bases fit TRBD2. V dropped 5 bases and J dropped 5; count of bases not matched to a gene: 2. The CDR3 has 13 amino acids. This CDR3 is CASSMGLADEQYF. CDR3 coding DNA: TGTGCCAGCAGTATGGGACTAGCGGACGAGCAGTACTTC.

This clone was found a few times. This chain uses TRBV5-1 with TRBJ2-2; D is possibly TRBD2 (6 bases). V was clipped by 7 bases and J by 6 bases, with 16 bases between them. CDR1 is SGHRS and CDR2 is YFSETQ in the germline V gene. This CDR3 has 14 amino acids. Here the CDR3 reads CASRLVNFAGELFF. The CDR3 DNA sequence: TGCGCCAGCCGACTAGTTAATTTTGCCGGGGAGCTGTTTTTT.

The chain uses TRBV28 and TRBJ2-4, with 7 bases identical to TRBD1. CDR3 length: 17 residues. V lost 1 base and J lost 2; bases outside the gene matches: 8. Germline V lookup: CDR1 MDHEN, CDR2 SYDVKM. The CDR3 DNA reads as TGTGCCAGCAGTTTATATGACAGGGTCGTGACCAAAAACATTCAGTACTTC. Protein: CASSLYDRVVTKNIQYF.

The genes are TRBV5-1 and TRBJ2-2; either TRBD1 or TRBD2 may supply D (6 bases each). The CDR3 runs to 16 residues. From germline, CDR1 is SGHRS and CDR2 YFSETQ. Trimming left V 4 bases short and J 5 bases short, with 18 bases between. DNA for the CDR3: TGCGCCAGCAGCCCGTCGGACGGGGGCAGGACCGGGGAGCTGTTTTTT. Its translation is CASSPSDGGRTGELFF.

This clone was detected only once. This chain uses TRBV5-8 with TRBJ2-5, with a weak D call TRBD2 (7 bases). The CDR3 covers 11 residues. Germline values: CDR1 SGHTS, CDR2 YDEGEE. Trimming shortened V by 9 bases and J by 5 bases, and 11 bases separated the two germline ends. CDR3 in amino acids: CATAGAETQYF. The CDR3 DNA reads TGTGCCACCGCGGGGGCGGAGACCCAGTACTTC. Based on the CDR3 plus reference TRBV5-8 and TRBJ2-5, the full variable domain is EAGVTQSPTHLIKTRGQQATLRCSPISGHTSVYWYQQALGLGLQFLLWYDEGEERNRGNFPPRFSGRQFPNYSSELNVNALELEDSALYLCATAGAETQYFGPGTRLLVL.

The V call is TRBV19, the J call TRBJ2-7, with D perhaps matching TRBD1 (5 bases). This CDR3 region has 13 residues. V was trimmed by 6 bases and J by 0 bases, leaving 9 bases between them. Germline-derived CDR1 and CDR2 are LNHDA and SQIVND (reference sequence). The chain's CDR3 is CASSPTVSYEQYF. CDR3 nucleotides: TGTGCCAGTAGCCCGACAGTCTCCTACGAGCAGTACTTC.

V is TRBV5-1 and J is TRBJ2-3, with D possibly TRBD2 on 6 matching bases. The CDR3 runs 16 residues. CDR1 is SGHRS and CDR2 is YFSETQ in the germline V gene. V was clipped by 2 bases and J by 1 base, with 14 bases between them. CDR3 nucleotides: TGCGCCAGCAGCTTATTAGCGGCTTCCGGCACAGATACGCAGTATTTT. The encoded protein is CASSLLAASGTDTQYF. The full variable domain, its missing parts supplied by reference TRBV5-1 and TRBJ2-3, is KAGVTQTPRYLIKTRGQQVTLSCSPISGHRSVSWYQQTPGQGLQFLFEYFSETQRNKGNFPGRFSGRQFSNSRSEMNVSTLELGDSALYLCASSLLAASGTDTQYFGPGTRLTVL.

This chain connects TRBV6-5 to TRBJ2-3; maybe TRBD1 (5 bases). V gave up 2 bases and J gave up 5 bases, with 8 bases separating them. CDR3 length equals 13 residues. Germline V CDR1 and CDR2: MNHEY, SVGAGI. The CDR3 nucleotides read TGTGCCAGCAGTTACCAGGGCCGAGATACGCAGTATTTT. It translates to CASSYQGRDTQYF.

The chain is built from TRBV15 and TRBJ1-5, with a weak D call TRBD1 (5 bases). V dropped 0 bases and J dropped 6 bases, with 9 bases sitting between them. CDR1 and CDR2 from the germline V gene are LNHNV and YYDKDF (reference sequence). The CDR3 runs 14 residues. As DNA, the CDR3 is TGTGCCACCAGCAGAGATCGGGGGGGTCAGCCCCAGCATTTT. It is translated as CATSRDRGGQPQHF.

In nucleotides, the CDR3 is TGTGCCAGCACGCCAGCGGGCCACACAGATACGCAGTATTTT. This codes for CASTPAGHTDTQYF. The J gene is TRBJ2-3, the V gene TRBV18; D possibly corresponds to TRBD2 (6 bases). CDR1 KGHSH and CDR2 LQKENI come from the germline V gene. V lost 8 bases to trimming and J lost 2 bases, with 14 bases between them. The CDR3 sequence is 14 residues long. Full variable domain (outside the CDR3, taken from reference TRBV18 and TRBJ2-3): NAGVMQNPRHLVRRRGQEARLRCSPMKGHSHVYWYRQLPEEGLKFMVYLQKENIIDESGMPKERFSAEFPKEGPSILRIQQVVRGDSAAYFCASTPAGHTDTQYFGPGTRLTVL.

This sequence joins TRBV30 and TRBJ2-3; 9 nucleotides align to TRBD1. The CDR3 sequence is 17 residues long. Germline-derived CDR1 and CDR2 are GTSNPN and SVGIG (reference sequence). V shed 0 bases and J 1 base; nucleotides not matched to a gene: 8. Here the CDR3 DNA reads TGTGCCTGGAGTGTGACTGGGACAGGGCTGGGCACAGATACGCAGTATTTT. Amino acid sequence: CAWSVTGTGLGTDTQYF.

This chain uses TRBV14 with TRBJ2-1; D may be TRBD2 (5 bases). V lost 0 bases and J lost 10, with 16 bases in between. The germline V gene has CDR1 SGHDN and CDR2 FVKESK. CDR3 length equals 15 residues. The CDR3 bases are TGTGCCAGCAGCCAAGAATTGAGCGGCGACCTAGAGCAGTTCTTC. It encodes CASSQELSGDLEQFF.

The chain joins TRBV28 to TRBJ1-1; no definite D call. With 3 bases removed from V and 11 bases from J, the gap between germline ends came to 4 bases. Germline V gene data show CDR1 as MDHEN and CDR2 as SYDVKM. The CDR3 spans 9 residues. CDR3 loop: CASSFPAFF. The CDR3, as DNA: TGTGCCAGCAGTTTTCCGGCTTTCTTT.

The chain combines TRBV11-2 with TRBJ1-2, with D perhaps TRBD1 (5 bases). This CDR3 contains 13 residues. The V end lost 5 bases, the J end lost 4 bases, and 11 bases lay between the germline ends. CDR1 is SGHAT, CDR2 FQNNGV, per germline. The CDR3 nucleotides read TGTGCCAGCAGCCGAGAGGGGCCCTATGGCTACACCTTC. This translates into CASSREGPYGYTF.

The rearrangement uses TRBV25-1 and TRBJ2-5; TRBD2 matches 7 bases. The germline gives CDR1 MGHDK, CDR2 SYGVNS. CDR3 length: 17 amino acids. With V trimmed by 3 bases and J by 2 bases, 12 bases remained unmatched. CDR3 sequence (DNA): TGTGCCAGCAGTGAGGAACTGGCTAGCGGACTACAAGAGACCCAGTACTTC. Protein product: CASSEELASGLQETQYF.

The chain couples TRBV12-3 or TRBV12-4 to TRBJ1-3; D is unresolved. The CDR3 runs to 13 residues. Trimming cost V 5 bases and J 7 bases, with 12 bases left between them. CDR3 in amino acids: CASSPDLGNTIYF. The DNA for the CDR3 is TGTGCCAGCAGTCCCGACCTGGGGAACACCATATATTTT.

V gene TRBV11-2 combines with J gene TRBJ2-5; 7 bases agree with TRBD2. In germline, CDR1 is SGHAT, CDR2 FQNNGV. The CDR3 covers 16 residues. Unmatched junction bases numbered 15, after V lost 8 bases and J lost 3 bases. The CDR3 here is CASAQWGGLDKETQYF. CDR3 DNA sequence: TGTGCCAGCGCTCAGTGGGGGGGATTAGACAAAGAGACCCAGTACTTC.